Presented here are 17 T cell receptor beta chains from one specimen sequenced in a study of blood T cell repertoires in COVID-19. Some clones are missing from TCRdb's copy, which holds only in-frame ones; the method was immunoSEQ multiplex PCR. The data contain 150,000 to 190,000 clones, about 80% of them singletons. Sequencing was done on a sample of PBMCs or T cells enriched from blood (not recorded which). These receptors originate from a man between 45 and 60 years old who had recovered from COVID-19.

The CDR3 bases are TGTGCCAGCTCTCCGAGACAGGGCCTAACCCCCTTTAATTCACCCCTCCACTTT. Translating gives CASSPRQGLTPFNSPLHF. V gene TRBV18 combines with J gene TRBJ1-6, with 7 positions matching TRBD1. J was trimmed by 6 bases and V by 6 bases; bases with no gene match: 17. Germline-derived CDR1 and CDR2 are KGHSH and LQKENI. The CDR3 has 18 residues.

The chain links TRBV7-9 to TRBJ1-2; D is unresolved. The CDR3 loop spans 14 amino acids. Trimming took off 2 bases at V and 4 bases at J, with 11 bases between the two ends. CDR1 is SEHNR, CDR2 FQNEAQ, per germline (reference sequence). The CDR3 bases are TGTGCCAGCAGCTTACTTACAGCCTTCTATGGCTACACCTTC. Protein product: CASSLLTAFYGYTF.

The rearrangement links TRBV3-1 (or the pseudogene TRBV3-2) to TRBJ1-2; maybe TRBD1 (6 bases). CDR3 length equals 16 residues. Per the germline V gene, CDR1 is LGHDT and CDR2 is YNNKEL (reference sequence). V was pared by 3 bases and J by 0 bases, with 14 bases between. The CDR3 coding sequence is TGTGCCAGCAGCCAGGAAACGACAGGACCTAACTATGGCTACACCTTC. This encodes CASSQETTGPNYGYTF.

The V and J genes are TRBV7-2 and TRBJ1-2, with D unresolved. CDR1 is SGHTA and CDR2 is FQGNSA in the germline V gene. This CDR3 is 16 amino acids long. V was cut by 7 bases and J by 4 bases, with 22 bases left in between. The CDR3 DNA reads TGTGCCAGCAAATTAGAAAACGCCGGGGAAGGCTATGGCTACACCTTC. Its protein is CASKLENAGEGYGYTF.

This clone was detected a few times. The CDR3 is CASSQVGGFSYNEQFF. The DNA for the CDR3 is TGTGCCAGCAGCCAAGTAGGCGGGTTCTCCTACAATGAGCAGTTCTTC. The chain combines TRBV3-1 (or the pseudogene TRBV3-2) with TRBJ2-1; tentative D call: TRBD2 (5 bases). Germline V gene sequence: CDR1 LGHDT, CDR2 YNNKEL (reference sequence). Trimming stripped 1 base from V and 0 bases from J, with 10 bases between. CDR3 length: 16 residues.

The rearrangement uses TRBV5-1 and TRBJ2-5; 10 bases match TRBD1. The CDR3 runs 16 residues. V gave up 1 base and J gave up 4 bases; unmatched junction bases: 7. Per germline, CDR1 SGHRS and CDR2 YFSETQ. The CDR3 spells CASSLRGQGQAETQYF. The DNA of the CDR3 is TGCGCCAGCAGCTTGCGGGGACAGGGGCAGGCAGAGACCCAGTACTTC.

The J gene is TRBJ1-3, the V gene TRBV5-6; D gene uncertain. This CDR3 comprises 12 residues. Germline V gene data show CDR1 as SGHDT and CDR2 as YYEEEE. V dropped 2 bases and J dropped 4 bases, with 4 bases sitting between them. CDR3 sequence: CASSFEGNTIYF. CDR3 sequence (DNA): TGTGCCAGCAGCTTCGAGGGAAACACCATATATTTT.

In DNA form, the CDR3 reads TGCGCCAGCAGCCACGGGACTAGCGGCCAAGAGACCCAGTACTTC. Translation: CASSHGTSGQETQYF. The chain employs TRBV4-3 and TRBJ2-5, with 11 bases identical to TRBD2. Germline CDR1 and CDR2: LGHNA and YSLEER. CDR3 length equals 15 residues. V gave up 3 bases and J gave up 1 base; unmatched junction bases: 1.

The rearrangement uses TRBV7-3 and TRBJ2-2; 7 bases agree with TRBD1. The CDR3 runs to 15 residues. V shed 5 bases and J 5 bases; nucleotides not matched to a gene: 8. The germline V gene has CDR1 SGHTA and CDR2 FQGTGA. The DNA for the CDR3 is TGTGCCAGCAGCCCCGCAGGGGGTGGAACCGGGGAGCTGTTTTTT. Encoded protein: CASSPAGGGTGELFF.

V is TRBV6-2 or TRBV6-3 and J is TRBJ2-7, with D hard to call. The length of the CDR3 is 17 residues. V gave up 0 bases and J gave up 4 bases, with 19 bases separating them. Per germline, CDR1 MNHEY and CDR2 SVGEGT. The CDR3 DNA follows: TGTGCCAGCAGTTACTCGTATTTTGAGGCGAGCTGGTACGAGCAGTACTTC. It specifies CASSYSYFEASWYEQYF.

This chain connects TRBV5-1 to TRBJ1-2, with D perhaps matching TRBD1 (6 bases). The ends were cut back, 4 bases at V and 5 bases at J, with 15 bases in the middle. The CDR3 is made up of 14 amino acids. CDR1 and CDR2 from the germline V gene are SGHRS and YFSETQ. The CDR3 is CASSPLDRLYGYTF. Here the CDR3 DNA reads TGCGCCAGCAGCCCTTTAGACAGGTTATATGGCTACACCTTC.

CDR3 sequence (DNA): TGTGCCAGCAGCCATGGACAGTATACACCCCTCCACTTT. This gives the protein CASSHGQYTPLHF. The V and J genes are TRBV14 and TRBJ1-6; maybe TRBD1 (6 bases). Germline V lookup: CDR1 SGHDN, CDR2 FVKESK. Trimming shortened V by 3 bases and J by 11 bases, and 11 bases separated the two germline ends. This CDR3 region has 13 residues.

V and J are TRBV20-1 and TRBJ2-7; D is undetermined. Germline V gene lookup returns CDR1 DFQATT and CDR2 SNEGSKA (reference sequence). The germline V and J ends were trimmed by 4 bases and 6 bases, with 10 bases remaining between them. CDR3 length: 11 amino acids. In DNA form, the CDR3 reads TGCAGTGCTAAACTCGTGATCGAGCAGTACTTC. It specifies CSAKLVIEQYF.

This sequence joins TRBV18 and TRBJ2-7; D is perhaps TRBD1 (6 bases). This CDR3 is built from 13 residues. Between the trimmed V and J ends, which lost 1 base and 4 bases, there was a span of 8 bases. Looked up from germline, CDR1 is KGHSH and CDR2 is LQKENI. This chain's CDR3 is CASSPHREYEQYF. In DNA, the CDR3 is TGTGCCAGCTCACCACACAGGGAATACGAGCAGTACTTC.

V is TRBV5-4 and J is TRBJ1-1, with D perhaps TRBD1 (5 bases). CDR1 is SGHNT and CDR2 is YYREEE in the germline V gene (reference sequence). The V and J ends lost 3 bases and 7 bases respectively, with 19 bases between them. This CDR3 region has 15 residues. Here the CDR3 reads CASSSEGGGGSEAFF. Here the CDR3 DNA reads TGTGCCAGCAGCTCGGAAGGTGGGGGAGGTAGTGAAGCTTTCTTT.

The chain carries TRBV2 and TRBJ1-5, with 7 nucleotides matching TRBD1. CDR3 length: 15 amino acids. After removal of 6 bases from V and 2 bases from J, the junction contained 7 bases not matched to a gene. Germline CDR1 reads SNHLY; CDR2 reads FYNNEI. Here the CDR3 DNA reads TGTGCCAGCAGCGGGCGGGGACAGCGCAATCAGCCCCAGCATTTT. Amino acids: CASSGRGQRNQPQHF.

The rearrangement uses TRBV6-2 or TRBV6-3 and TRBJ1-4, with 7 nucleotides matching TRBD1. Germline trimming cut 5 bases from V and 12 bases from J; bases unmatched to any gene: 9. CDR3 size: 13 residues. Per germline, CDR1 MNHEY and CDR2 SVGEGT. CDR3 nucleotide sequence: TGTGCCAGCAGTAACTACAGGGGTCGTCAACTGTTTTTT. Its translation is CASSNYRGRQLFF.